The present TCR beta chain was sequenced within a study of T cell changes during pregnancy in multiple sclerosis. This CDR3 is 17 amino acids long. The germline V gene has CDR1 MDHEN and CDR2 SYDVKM. After removal of 3 bases from V and 0 bases from J, the junction contained 10 bases not matched to a gene. Assay used: immunoSEQ multiplex PCR; TCRdb lists only in-frame clones, some missing. The sample shows about 31,000 clones, 89% of them seen only once. The chain couples TRBV28 to TRBJ2-5; 7 nucleotides line up with TRBD1. The TCR comes from a female donor with multiple sclerosis, enrolled in a pregnancy study. Specimen: CD8+ T cells from peripheral blood mononuclear cells, collected in the second trimester of pregnancy. CDR3 loop: CASSLVIGGLDQETQYF. In DNA, the CDR3 is TGTGCCAGCAGTTTGGTCATAGGGGGCCTTGACCAAGAGACCCAGTACTTC.